The 27 T cell receptor beta chains below were found in one sample sequenced in a study of T cell responses to AZD1222 COVID-19 vaccine. The repertoire was sequenced with immunoSEQ multiplex PCR; TCRdb's copy has only in-frame clones and lacks some. This sample has about 160,000 clones; around 91% occur once, and the top ten carry about 6.9%. Source: peripheral blood, taken on day 0 of AZD1222 vaccination. Receptor source: an adult in good health.

V usage is TRBV11-2 and J usage is TRBJ2-2; TRBD2 matches 10 bases. V was clipped by 2 bases and J by 5 bases; unmatched bases: 8. Germline V gene lookup returns CDR1 SGHAT and CDR2 FQNNGV. The CDR3 is 17 amino acids. DNA of the CDR3: TGTGCCAGCAGCTTACAGAGCGGGGGGGCCGGGACCGGGGAGCTGTTTTTT. Amino acid sequence: CASSLQSGGAGTGELFF. Full variable domain (remainder filled in from reference TRBV11-2 and TRBJ2-2): EAGVAQSPRYKIIEKRQSVAFWCNPISGHATLYWYQQILGQGPKLLIQFQNNGVVDDSQLPKDRFSAERLKGVDSTLKIQPAKLEDSAVYLCASSLQSGGAGTGELFFGEGSRLTVL.

The V call is TRBV10-3, the J call TRBJ2-7; 8 bases align to TRBD1. The junction had 7 bases not matched to a gene; V was cut back by 3 bases and J by 3 bases. CDR1 is ENHRY and CDR2 is SYGVKD in the germline V gene. CDR3 length: 15 amino acids. The CDR3 region is CAISDGQGNRYEQYV. In DNA, the CDR3 is TGTGCCATCAGTGATGGACAGGGTAACCGCTACGAGCAGTACGTC.

The genes are TRBV14 and TRBJ2-3, with D unresolved. Per germline, CDR1 SGHDN and CDR2 FVKESK. The CDR3 length is 12 residues. V lost 4 bases and J lost 6, with 8 bases in between. The CDR3 sequence: CASSLSIDTQYF. Written as DNA, the CDR3 is TGTGCCAGCAGCCTAAGTATCGATACGCAGTATTTT. The full variable domain, in which reference TRBV14 and TRBJ2-3 provide the parts outside the CDR3, is EAGVTQFPSHSVIEKGQTVTLRCDPISGHDNLYWYRRVMGKEIKFLLHFVKESKQDESGMPNNRFLAERTGGTYSTLKVQPAELEDSGVYFCASSLSIDTQYFGPGTRLTVL.

The chain links TRBV3-1 (or the pseudogene TRBV3-2) to TRBJ2-6; D ambiguous. The CDR3 contains 17 residues. V was clipped by 3 bases and J by 0 bases, with 12 bases between them. Germline V gene data show CDR1 as LGHDT and CDR2 as YNNKEL (reference sequence). Here the CDR3 reads CASSHMGGHSGANVLTF. The CDR3 DNA reads TGTGCCAGCAGCCACATGGGCGGTCACTCTGGGGCCAACGTCCTGACTTTC.

The J gene is TRBJ2-1, the V gene TRBV18; 8 bases line up with TRBD1. Per the germline V gene, CDR1 is KGHSH and CDR2 is LQKENI. V dropped 4 bases and J dropped 7; count of bases not matched to a gene: 9. This CDR3 region has 15 residues. CDR3 nucleotides: TGTGCCAGCTCACAAGACAGGGGTAAAGTGAATGAGCAGTTCTTC. It encodes CASSQDRGKVNEQFF.

The chain uses TRBV2 and TRBJ2-6, with D possibly being TRBD1 (6 bases). Trimming cost V 9 bases and J 0 bases, with 18 bases left between them. Germline loops: CDR1 SNHLY, CDR2 FYNNEI. This CDR3 region has 17 residues. The CDR3 coding sequence is TGTGCCAGTTCACAGGACAGAACTAACTCTGGGGCCAACGTCCTGACTTTC. Translating it yields CASSQDRTNSGANVLTF. The full variable domain, in which reference TRBV2 and TRBJ2-6 provide the parts outside the CDR3, is EPEVTQTPSHQVTQMGQEVILRCVPISNHLYFYWYRQILGQKVEFLVSFYNNEISEKSEIFDDQFSVERPDGSNFTLKIRSTKLEDSAMYFCASSQDRTNSGANVLTFGAGSRLTVL.

The chain carries TRBV2 and TRBJ2-5; no clear D. With 7 bases removed from V and 3 bases from J, the gap between germline ends came to 15 bases. This CDR3 is 14 amino acids long. The germline CDR1 and CDR2 sequences are SNHLY and FYNNEI. The chain's CDR3 is CASTSWGREETQYF. For the CDR3, the DNA is TGTGCCAGCACCTCTTGGGGTAGGGAAGAGACCCAGTACTTC.

This chain connects TRBV10-3 to TRBJ2-1; 7 positions match TRBD2. V trimming: 10 bases; J trimming: 9 bases; junction bases outside the gene matches: 18. Germline V gene data show CDR1 as ENHRY and CDR2 as SYGVKD. The CDR3 has 15 amino acids. CDR3 in amino acids: CASKGGGTKVFEQFF. The CDR3 DNA is TGTGCCAGTAAGGGAGGCGGGACTAAGGTCTTTGAGCAGTTCTTC.

CDR3 sequence reads: CASSLVPRGNTIYF. CDR3 nucleotide sequence: TGTGCCAGCAGTTTAGTACCGCGCGGAAACACCATATATTTT. This chain joins TRBV28 and TRBJ1-3; D not certain. The CDR3 length is 14 residues. Between the trimmed V and J ends, which lost 2 bases and 4 bases, there was a span of 9 bases. In germline, CDR1 is MDHEN, CDR2 SYDVKM. Full variable domain (outside the CDR3, taken from reference TRBV28 and TRBJ1-3): DVKVTQSSRYLVKRTGEKVFLECVQDMDHENMFWYRQDPGLGLRLIYFSYDVKMKEKGDIPEGYSVSREKKERFSLILESASTNQTSMYLCASSLVPRGNTIYFGEGSWLTVV.

This chain connects TRBV28 to TRBJ2-1; 7 bases align to TRBD1. CDR3 length: 15 residues. CDR1 and CDR2 (germline): MDHEN, SYDVKM. J was trimmed by 5 bases and V by 6 bases; bases with no gene match: 10. CDR3 DNA sequence: TGTGCCAGCAGCTCAGGGGGACACAAACACAATGAGCAGTTCTTC. Protein: CASSSGGHKHNEQFF.

The rearrangement links TRBV6-5 to TRBJ1-1; no firm D call. Germline V gene data show CDR1 as MNHEY and CDR2 as SVGAGI. This CDR3 has 13 residues. V lost 4 bases and J lost 10, with 16 bases in between. The CDR3 DNA reads as TGTGCCAGCAGTTCGGGGTCCGGGTTGTCAGCTTTCTTT. It translates to CASSSGSGLSAFF.

The V and J genes are TRBV11-2 and TRBJ1-4; 7 nucleotides align to TRBD1. CDR3 length equals 14 residues. The trim removed 6 bases at V and 6 bases at J, leaving 7 bases unmatched. Looked up from germline, CDR1 is SGHAT and CDR2 is FQNNGV. Here the CDR3 reads CASSPRDRYEKLFF. The CDR3 coding sequence is TGTGCCAGCAGTCCCCGGGACAGATATGAAAAACTGTTTTTT.

This clone was counted once. The chain has TRBV25-1 and TRBJ2-2, with D perhaps matching TRBD1 or TRBD2 (5 bases each). Deletions cut 3 bases from V and 4 bases from J, with 9 bases between. This CDR3 contains 14 residues. Germline CDR1 reads MGHDK; CDR2 reads SYGVNS. CDR3 sequence (DNA): TGTGCCAGCAGTGAGTCTGGGGGCACCGGGGAGCTGTTTTTT. Translation: CASSESGGTGELFF. The full variable domain, in which reference TRBV25-1 and TRBJ2-2 provide the parts outside the CDR3, is EADIYQTPRYLVIGTGKKITLECSQTMGHDKMYWYQQDPGMELHLIHYSYGVNSTEKGDLSSESTVSRIRTEHFPLTLESARPSHTSQYLCASSESGGTGELFFGEGSRLTVL.

This chain links TRBV6-1 with TRBJ1-5; 7 bases line up with TRBD1. This CDR3 contains 15 residues. V gave up 8 bases and J gave up 4 bases; unmatched junction bases: 11. Germline assignment: CDR1 MNHNS and CDR2 SASEGT. The CDR3 nucleotides read TGTGCCAGCGGGTATACAGGGGTGGGAAATCAGCCCCAGCATTTT. It specifies CASGYTGVGNQPQHF.

The chain carries TRBV9 and TRBJ1-1; 8 nucleotides line up with TRBD1. Losses at the gene ends were 0 bases for V and 8 bases for J; bases not matched to a gene: 15. The CDR3 extends over 17 amino acids. CDR1 is SGDLS, CDR2 YYNGEE, per germline. CDR3 in DNA: TGTGCCAGCAGCGTAGAGGGCAGGGGGCGCCTTTTGGAAGAAGCTTTCTTT. Protein: CASSVEGRGRLLEEAFF.

V and J are TRBV5-4 and TRBJ2-3; 11 nucleotides match TRBD2. CDR3 length equals 17 residues. Trimming removed 2 bases from V and 0 bases from J; junction bases left unmatched: 5. From germline, CDR1 is SGHNT and CDR2 YYREEE (reference sequence). In DNA, the CDR3 is TGTGCCAGCAGCTTCCCTAGCGGGGGGAAAAGCACAGATACGCAGTATTTT. Encoded protein: CASSFPSGGKSTDTQYF.

Worth noting for this clone: This may stem from a read error, because a much larger clone lies one nucleotide away. Additional DNA sequences in this sample encode the identical CDR3. J is TRBJ1-4 and V is TRBV28; no clear D gene. CDR1 is MDHEN, CDR2 SYDVKM, per germline. The CDR3 has 13 amino acids. Trimming took off 10 bases at V and 8 bases at J, with 17 bases between the two ends. The CDR3 DNA follows: TGTGCCACCCAGGATGTGAATCGAGAAAAACTGTTTTTT. Translation: CATQDVNREKLFF.

This chain uses TRBV28 with TRBJ2-2; 8 nucleotides align to TRBD1. Trimming at V came to 9 bases and at J to 1 base, leaving 4 bases not matched to a gene. The germline V gene has CDR1 MDHEN and CDR2 SYDVKM. The CDR3 is 14 amino acids. DNA for the CDR3: TGTGCCAGTCACGGACAGGGGAACACCGGGGAGCTGTTTTTT. It translates to CASHGQGNTGELFF.

V is TRBV2 and J is TRBJ2-2; D call uncertain. This CDR3 comprises 13 residues. The germline gives CDR1 SNHLY, CDR2 FYNNEI. The V and J ends lost 7 bases and 6 bases respectively, with 12 bases between them. The CDR3 region is CASTERVAGELFF. For the CDR3, the DNA is TGTGCCAGCACCGAAAGGGTCGCCGGGGAGCTGTTTTTT. Supplemented by reference TRBV2 and TRBJ2-2, the full variable domain reads EPEVTQTPSHQVTQMGQEVILRCVPISNHLYFYWYRQILGQKVEFLVSFYNNEISEKSEIFDDQFSVERPDGSNFTLKIRSTKLEDSAMYFCASTERVAGELFFGEGSRLTVL.

This clone was seen only a few times. The chain joins TRBV28 to TRBJ1-6; D is possibly TRBD1 (6 bases). The V end lost 0 bases, the J end lost 6 bases, and 12 bases lay between the germline ends. There are 16 residues in the CDR3. Germline V gene lookup returns CDR1 MDHEN and CDR2 SYDVKM. CDR3 residues: CASSLWRGQGNSPLHF. For the CDR3, the DNA is TGTGCCAGCAGTTTATGGCGGGGGCAGGGTAATTCACCCCTCCACTTT.

This clone occurred many times. The chain links TRBV4-1 to TRBJ2-1; 12 nucleotides align to TRBD2. With V trimmed by 6 bases and J by 5 bases, 5 bases remained unmatched. The CDR3 spans 15 residues. Looked up from germline, CDR1 is MGHRA and CDR2 is YSYEKL. CDR3: CASRKGLAGNNEQFF. The DNA of the CDR3 is TGCGCCAGCAGAAAAGGACTAGCGGGAAACAATGAGCAGTTCTTC.

The CDR3 sequence: CASSQDHREGTEAFF. The DNA for the CDR3 is TGCGCCAGCAGCCAAGATCATCGAGAGGGCACTGAAGCTTTCTTT. J is TRBJ1-1 and V is TRBV4-3, with no clear D. V was shortened by 0 bases and J by 4 bases, with 12 bases between the two germline ends. The CDR3 length is 15 residues. Germline V gene sequence: CDR1 LGHNA, CDR2 YSLEER.

This chain uses TRBV7-2 with TRBJ2-1; 14 bases map to TRBD2. This CDR3 spans 17 amino acids. Germline CDR1 reads SGHTA; CDR2 reads FQGNSA. The CDR3 DNA sequence: TGTGGGGAGGAACGACTAGCGGGGGGGAGCGGGCAGAATGAGCAGTTCTTC. Protein product: CGEERLAGGSGQNEQFF.

This clone was counted a single time. This chain connects TRBV7-3 to TRBJ1-6; 10 nucleotides line up with TRBD1. In germline, CDR1 is SGHTA, CDR2 FQGTGA. The CDR3 extends over 14 amino acids. V was pared by 6 bases and J by 7 bases, with 3 bases of the junction left unmatched. CDR3 protein: CASSWGQGNSPLHF. Here the CDR3 DNA reads TGTGCCAGCAGTTGGGGACAGGGGAATTCACCCCTCCACTTT.

The V call is TRBV12-5, the J call TRBJ2-5; D unresolved. Germline V gene lookup returns CDR1 LGHNT and CDR2 FRNRAP. The CDR3 contains 13 residues. V was shortened by 0 bases and J by 4 bases, with 6 bases between the two germline ends. As DNA, the CDR3 is TGTGCTAGTGGTTTGGTTGGTTTAGAGACCCAGTACTTC. Its translation is CASGLVGLETQYF.

On this clone: The junction departs from the called germline gene at one end, perhaps through a read error. The chain uses TRBV7-7 and TRBJ2-5; 8 nucleotides agree with TRBD2. Per the germline V gene, CDR1 is SSHAT and CDR2 is FNYEAQ (reference sequence). This CDR3 is built from 15 residues. The CDR3 DNA follows: TGTGCTAGCAGCAGAGGCGGGGGGACTGGAGAGACCCAGTACTTC. Its protein is CASSRGGGTGETQYF.

The chain carries TRBV5-4 and TRBJ1-1, with D unresolved. V was shortened by 4 bases and J by 3 bases, with 4 bases between the two germline ends. The CDR3 is 11 residues long. CDR1 SGHNT and CDR2 YYREEE come from the germline V gene (reference sequence). CDR3 sequence reads: CASSHDTEAFF. The CDR3 DNA is TGTGCCAGCAGCCATGACACTGAAGCTTTCTTT. Full variable domain (missing parts from reference TRBV5-4 and TRBJ1-1): ETGVTQSPTHLIKTRGQQVTLRCSSQSGHNTVSWYQQALGQGPQFIFQYYREEENGRGNFPPRFSGLQFPNYSSELNVNALELDDSALYLCASSHDTEAFFGQGTRLTVV.